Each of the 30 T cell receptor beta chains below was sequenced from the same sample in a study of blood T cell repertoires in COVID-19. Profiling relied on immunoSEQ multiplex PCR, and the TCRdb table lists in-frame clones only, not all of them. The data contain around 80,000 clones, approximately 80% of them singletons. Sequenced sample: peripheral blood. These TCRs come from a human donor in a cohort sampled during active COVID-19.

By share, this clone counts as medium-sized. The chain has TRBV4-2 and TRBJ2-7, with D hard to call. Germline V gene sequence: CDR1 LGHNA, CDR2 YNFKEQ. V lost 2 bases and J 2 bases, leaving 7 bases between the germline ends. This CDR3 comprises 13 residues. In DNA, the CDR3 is TGTGCCAGCAGCCAATCGAGGACCTACGAGCAGTACTTC. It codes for CASSQSRTYEQYF.

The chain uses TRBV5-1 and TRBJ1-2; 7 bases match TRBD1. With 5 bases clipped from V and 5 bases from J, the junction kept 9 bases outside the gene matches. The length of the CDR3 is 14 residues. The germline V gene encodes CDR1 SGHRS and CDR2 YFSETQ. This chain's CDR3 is CASRRTGTEYGYTF. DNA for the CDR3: TGCGCCAGCAGGCGAACCGGGACAGAATATGGCTACACCTTC.

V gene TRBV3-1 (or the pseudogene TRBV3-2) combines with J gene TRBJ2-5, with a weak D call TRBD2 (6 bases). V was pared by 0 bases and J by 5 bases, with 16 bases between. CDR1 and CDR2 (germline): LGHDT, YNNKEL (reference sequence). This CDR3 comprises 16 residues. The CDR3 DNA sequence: TGTGCCAGCAGCCAAGATTCGGCCCAGGCGGGGGAGACCCAGTACTTC. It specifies CASSQDSAQAGETQYF.

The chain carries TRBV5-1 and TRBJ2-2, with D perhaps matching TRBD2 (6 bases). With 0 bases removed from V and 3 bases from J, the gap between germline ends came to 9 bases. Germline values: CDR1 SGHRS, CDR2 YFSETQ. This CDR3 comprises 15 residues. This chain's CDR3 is CASSLDRRDTGELFF. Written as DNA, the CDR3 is TGCGCCAGCAGCTTGGATAGGAGGGACACCGGGGAGCTGTTTTTT.

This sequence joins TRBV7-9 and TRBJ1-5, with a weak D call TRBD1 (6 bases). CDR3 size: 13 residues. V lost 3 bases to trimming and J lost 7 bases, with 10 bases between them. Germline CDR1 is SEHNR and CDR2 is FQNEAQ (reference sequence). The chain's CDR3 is CASSFGGAQPQHF. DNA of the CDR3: TGTGCCAGCAGCTTTGGGGGGGCCCAGCCCCAGCATTTT. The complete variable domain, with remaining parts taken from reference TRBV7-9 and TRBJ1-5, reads DTGVSQNPRHKITKRGQNVTFRCDPISEHNRLYWYRQTLGQGPEFLTYFQNEAQLEKSRLLSDRFSAERPKGSFSTLEIQRTEQGDSAMYLCASSFGGAQPQHFGDGTRLSIL.

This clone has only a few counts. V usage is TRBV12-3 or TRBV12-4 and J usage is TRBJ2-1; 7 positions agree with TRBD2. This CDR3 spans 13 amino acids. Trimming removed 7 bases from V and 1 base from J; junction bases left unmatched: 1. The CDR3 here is CASNGGSYNEQFF. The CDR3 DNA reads TGTGCCAGCAACGGGGGGTCCTACAATGAGCAGTTCTTC.

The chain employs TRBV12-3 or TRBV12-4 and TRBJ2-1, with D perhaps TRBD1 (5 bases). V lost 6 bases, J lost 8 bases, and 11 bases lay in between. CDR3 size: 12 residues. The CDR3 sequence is CASSPDRDEQFF. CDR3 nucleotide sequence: TGTGCCAGCAGCCCCGACAGAGATGAGCAGTTCTTC.

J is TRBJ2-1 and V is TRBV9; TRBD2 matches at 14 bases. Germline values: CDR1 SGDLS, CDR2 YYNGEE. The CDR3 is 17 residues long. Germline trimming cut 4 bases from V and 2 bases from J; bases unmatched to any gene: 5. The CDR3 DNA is TGTGCCAGCAGCTCTGGACTAGCGGGGGGTCCCTACAATGAGCAGTTCTTC. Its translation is CASSSGLAGGPYNEQFF.

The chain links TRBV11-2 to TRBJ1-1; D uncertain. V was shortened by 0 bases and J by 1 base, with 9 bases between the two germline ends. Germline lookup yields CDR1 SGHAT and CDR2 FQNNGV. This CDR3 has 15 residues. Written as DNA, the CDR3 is TGTGCCAGCAGCTTAGAAGAGAACAGGAACACTGAAGCTTTCTTT. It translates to CASSLEENRNTEAFF. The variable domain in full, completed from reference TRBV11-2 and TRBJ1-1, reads EAGVAQSPRYKIIEKRQSVAFWCNPISGHATLYWYQQILGQGPKLLIQFQNNGVVDDSQLPKDRFSAERLKGVDSTLKIQPAKLEDSAVYLCASSLEENRNTEAFFGQGTRLTVV.

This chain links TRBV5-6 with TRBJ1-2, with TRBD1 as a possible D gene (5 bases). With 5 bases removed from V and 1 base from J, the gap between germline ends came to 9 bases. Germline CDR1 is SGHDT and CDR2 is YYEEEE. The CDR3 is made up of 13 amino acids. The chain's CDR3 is CASRSDINYGYTF. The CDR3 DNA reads TGTGCCAGCAGGTCGGACATTAACTATGGCTACACCTTC. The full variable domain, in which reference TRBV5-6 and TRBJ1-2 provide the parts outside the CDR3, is DAGVTQSPTHLIKTRGQQVTLRCSPKSGHDTVSWYQQALGQGPQFIFQYYEEEERQRGNFPDRFSGHQFPNYSSELNVNALLLGDSALYLCASRSDINYGYTFGSGTRLTVV.

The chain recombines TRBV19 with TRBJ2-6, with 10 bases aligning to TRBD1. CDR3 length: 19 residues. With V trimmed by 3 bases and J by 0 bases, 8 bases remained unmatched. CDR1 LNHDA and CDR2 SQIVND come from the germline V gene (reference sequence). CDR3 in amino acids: CASSMPRTGGVSGANVLTF. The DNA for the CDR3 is TGTGCCAGTAGTATGCCAAGGACAGGGGGGGTCTCTGGGGCCAACGTCCTGACTTTC.

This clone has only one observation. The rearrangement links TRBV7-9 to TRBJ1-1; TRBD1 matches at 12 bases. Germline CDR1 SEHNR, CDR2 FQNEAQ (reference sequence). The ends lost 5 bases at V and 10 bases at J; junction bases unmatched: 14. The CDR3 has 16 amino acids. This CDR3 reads CASSPTGGQGATVAFF. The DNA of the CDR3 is TGTGCCAGCAGCCCCACTGGGGGACAGGGGGCGACCGTAGCTTTCTTT.

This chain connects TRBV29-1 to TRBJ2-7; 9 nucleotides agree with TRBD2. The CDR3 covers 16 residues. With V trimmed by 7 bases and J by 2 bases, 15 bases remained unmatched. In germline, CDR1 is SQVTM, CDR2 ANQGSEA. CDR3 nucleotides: TGCAGCGCCGAGCGGCTAGCGGGGAAGCTGGCCTACGAGCAGTACTTC. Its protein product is CSAERLAGKLAYEQYF.

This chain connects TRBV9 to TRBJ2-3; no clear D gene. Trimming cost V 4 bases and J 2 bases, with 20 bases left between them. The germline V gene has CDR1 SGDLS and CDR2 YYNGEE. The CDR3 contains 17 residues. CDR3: CASSPHRVAAYTDTQYF. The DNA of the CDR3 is TGTGCCAGCAGCCCACACCGGGTCGCGGCCTACACAGATACGCAGTATTTT.

The CDR3 DNA follows: TGTGCCACCGCTGGAGGGAGCAATCAGCCCCAGCATTTT. The encoded protein is CATAGGSNQPQHF. This sequence joins TRBV24-1 and TRBJ1-5, with D hard to call. Looked up from germline, CDR1 is KGHDR and CDR2 is SFDVKD. Trimming stripped 9 bases from V and 1 base from J, with 9 bases between. The CDR3 spans 13 residues.

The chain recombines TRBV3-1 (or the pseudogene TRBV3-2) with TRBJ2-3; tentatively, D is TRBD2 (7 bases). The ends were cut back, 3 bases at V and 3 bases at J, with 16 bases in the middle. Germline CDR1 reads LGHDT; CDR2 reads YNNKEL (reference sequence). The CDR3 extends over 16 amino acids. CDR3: CASSQEGGGPTDTQYF. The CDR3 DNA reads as TGTGCCAGCAGCCAGGAAGGGGGGGGCCCTACAGATACGCAGTATTTT.

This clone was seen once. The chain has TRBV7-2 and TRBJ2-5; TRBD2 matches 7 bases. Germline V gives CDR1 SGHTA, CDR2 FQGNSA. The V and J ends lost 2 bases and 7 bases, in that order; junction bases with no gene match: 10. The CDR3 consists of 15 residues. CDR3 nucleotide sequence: TGTGCCAGCAGCTTAATTCTAGTCGGCGGGGGGACCCAGTACTTC. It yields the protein CASSLILVGGGTQYF.

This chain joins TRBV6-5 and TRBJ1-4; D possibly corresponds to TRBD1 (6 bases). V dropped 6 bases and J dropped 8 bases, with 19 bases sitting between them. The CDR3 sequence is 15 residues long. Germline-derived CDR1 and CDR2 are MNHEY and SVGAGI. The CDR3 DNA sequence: TGTGCCAGCAGACAACAGGGTAGGGCAAAAGAAAAACTGTTTTTT. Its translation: CASRQQGRAKEKLFF.

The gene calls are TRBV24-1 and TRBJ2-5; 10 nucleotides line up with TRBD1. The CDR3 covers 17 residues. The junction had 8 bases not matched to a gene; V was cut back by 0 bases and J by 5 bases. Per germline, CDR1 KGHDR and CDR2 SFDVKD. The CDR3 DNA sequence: TGTGCCACCAGTGATTTGGCTGACAGGGGGCGCAAGGAGACCCAGTACTTC. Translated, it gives CATSDLADRGRKETQYF.

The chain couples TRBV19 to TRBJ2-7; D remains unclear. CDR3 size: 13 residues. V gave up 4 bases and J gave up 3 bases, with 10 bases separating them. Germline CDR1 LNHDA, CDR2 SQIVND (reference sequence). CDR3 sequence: CASSKTTVYEQYF. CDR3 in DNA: TGTGCCAGTAGTAAAACGACTGTCTACGAGCAGTACTTC. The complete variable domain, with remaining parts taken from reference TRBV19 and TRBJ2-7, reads DGGITQSPKYLFRKEGQNVTLSCEQNLNHDAMYWYRQDPGQGLRLIYYSQIVNDFQKGDIAEGYSVSREKKESFPLTVTSAQKNPTAFYLCASSKTTVYEQYFGPGTRLTVT.

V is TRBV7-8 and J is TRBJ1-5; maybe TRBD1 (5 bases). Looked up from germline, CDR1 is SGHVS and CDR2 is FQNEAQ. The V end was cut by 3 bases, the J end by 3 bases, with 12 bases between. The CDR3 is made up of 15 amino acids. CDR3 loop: CASSLSQGTNQPQHF. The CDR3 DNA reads TGTGCCAGCAGCTTGAGTCAGGGCACCAATCAGCCCCAGCATTTT.

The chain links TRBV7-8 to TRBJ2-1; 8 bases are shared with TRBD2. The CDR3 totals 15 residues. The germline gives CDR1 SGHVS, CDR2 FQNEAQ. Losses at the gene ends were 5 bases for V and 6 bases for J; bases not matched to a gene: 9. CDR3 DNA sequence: TGTGCCAGCAGCACCGGACTAGCTCTTGTCAATGAGCAGTTCTTC. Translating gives CASSTGLALVNEQFF.

The CDR3 loop reads CATRRGGSVWGYTF. CDR3 sequence (DNA): TGTGCCACACGCCGGGGAGGTTCAGTCTGGGGCTACACCTTC. The chain couples TRBV6-5 to TRBJ1-2; D remains unclear. Germline assignment: CDR1 MNHEY and CDR2 SVGAGI. This CDR3 contains 14 residues. Trimming took off 10 bases at V and 8 bases at J, with 23 bases between the two ends.

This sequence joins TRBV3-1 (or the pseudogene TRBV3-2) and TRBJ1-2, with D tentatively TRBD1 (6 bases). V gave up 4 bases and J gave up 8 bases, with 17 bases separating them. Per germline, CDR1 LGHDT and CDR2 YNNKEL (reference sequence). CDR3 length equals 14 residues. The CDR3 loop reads CASSPRDISSGYTF. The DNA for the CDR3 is TGTGCCAGCAGCCCCCGGGACATTTCCTCAGGCTACACCTTC.

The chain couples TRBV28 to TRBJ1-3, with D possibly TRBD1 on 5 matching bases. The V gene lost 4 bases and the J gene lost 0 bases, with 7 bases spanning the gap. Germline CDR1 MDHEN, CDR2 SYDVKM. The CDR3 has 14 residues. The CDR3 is CASSSGLSGNTIYF. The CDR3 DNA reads TGTGCCAGCAGTTCGGGACTCTCTGGAAACACCATATATTTT.

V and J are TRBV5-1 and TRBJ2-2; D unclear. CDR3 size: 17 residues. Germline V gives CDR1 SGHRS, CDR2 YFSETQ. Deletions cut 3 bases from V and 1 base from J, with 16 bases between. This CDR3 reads CASSSLIPGRNTGELFF. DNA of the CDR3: TGCGCCAGCAGCTCACTTATTCCGGGTAGGAACACCGGGGAGCTGTTTTTT.

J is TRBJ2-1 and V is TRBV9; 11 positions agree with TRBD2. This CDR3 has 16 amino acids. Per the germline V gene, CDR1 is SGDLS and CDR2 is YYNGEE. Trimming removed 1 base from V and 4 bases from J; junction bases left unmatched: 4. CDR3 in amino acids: CASSVPGTSGYNEQFF. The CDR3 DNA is TGTGCCAGCAGCGTACCAGGGACTAGCGGTTACAATGAGCAGTTCTTC.

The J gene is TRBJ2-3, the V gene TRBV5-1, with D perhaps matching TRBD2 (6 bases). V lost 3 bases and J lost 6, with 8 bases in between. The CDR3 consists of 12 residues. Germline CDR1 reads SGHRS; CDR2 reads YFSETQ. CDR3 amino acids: CASSSSGDTQYF. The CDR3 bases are TGCGCCAGCAGCTCCAGCGGGGATACGCAGTATTTT.

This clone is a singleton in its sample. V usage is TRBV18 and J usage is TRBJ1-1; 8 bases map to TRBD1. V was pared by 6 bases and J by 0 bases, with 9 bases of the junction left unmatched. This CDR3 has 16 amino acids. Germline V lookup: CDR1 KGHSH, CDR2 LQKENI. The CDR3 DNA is TGTGCCAGCTCCCCGGGACAGGCTATGGTGAACACTGAAGCTTTCTTT. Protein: CASSPGQAMVNTEAFF. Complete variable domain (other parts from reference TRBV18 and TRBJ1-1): NAGVMQNPRHLVRRRGQEARLRCSPMKGHSHVYWYRQLPEEGLKFMVYLQKENIIDESGMPKERFSAEFPKEGPSILRIQQVVRGDSAAYFCASSPGQAMVNTEAFFGQGTRLTVV.

In DNA, the CDR3 is TGCGCCAGCAGACAACCGGGACTAAGGACCGCGAACACCGGGGAGCTGTTTTTT. Its translation: CASRQPGLRTANTGELFF. The chain links TRBV5-1 to TRBJ2-2; 7 bases map to TRBD2. After removal of 5 bases from V and 0 bases from J, the junction contained 13 bases not matched to a gene. CDR1 is SGHRS and CDR2 is YFSETQ in the germline V gene. This CDR3 is built from 18 residues.